One and the same sample provided the 28 T cell receptor beta chains below, sequenced in a study of memory B cells and T cells in multiple sclerosis. This table comes from immunoSEQ multiplex PCR, and its TCRdb copy is limited to in-frame clones, with some not included. Of 25,000 to 35,000 clones listed, about 82% are singletons. Stimulus-free culture yielded autoproliferating CFSE-dim and non-proliferating CFSE-high T cells, each sequenced separately. Roughly 4.8x10^7 CFSE-labeled PBMCs were cultured about seven days unstimulated, then replicate wells were pooled. Their antigens are not known. Sequenced sample: PBMCs from blood kept in culture. The receptors derive from a human donor with multiple sclerosis.

This chain uses TRBV5-1 with TRBJ2-7; 12 nucleotides agree with TRBD2. Losses at the gene ends were 4 bases for V and 7 bases for J; bases not matched to a gene: 9. The CDR3 is 15 amino acids. CDR1 and CDR2 from the germline V gene are SGHRS and YFSETQ. In DNA form, the CDR3 reads TGCGCCAGCAGCGTAGGGACTAGCGGGTCGGCGGAGCAGTACTTC. Translation gives CASSVGTSGSAEQYF.

Remarks on this clone: The sample contains more than one DNA sequence encoding this CDR3. This chain connects TRBV2 to TRBJ2-7; perhaps D is TRBD1 or TRBD2 (6 bases each). Per the germline V gene, CDR1 is SNHLY and CDR2 is FYNNEI. Between the trimmed V and J ends, which lost 7 bases and 10 bases, there was a span of 32 bases. This CDR3 spans 17 amino acids. The CDR3: CASTNRGRGYGGAEQYF. DNA of the CDR3: TGTGCCAGCACCAACAGAGGTAGGGGGTACGGGGGAGCGGAACAGTACTTC. The full variable domain, with the rest looked up from reference TRBV2 and TRBJ2-7, is EPEVTQTPSHQVTQMGQEVILRCVPISNHLYFYWYRQILGQKVEFLVSFYNNEISEKSEIFDDQFSVERPDGSNFTLKIRSTKLEDSAMYFCASTNRGRGYGGAEQYFGPGTRLTVT.

With respect to this clone: The junction departs from germline at one end; a sequencing error may be responsible. V is TRBV10-2 and J is TRBJ2-7, with D tentatively TRBD1 (5 bases). Germline V gives CDR1 WSHSY, CDR2 SAAADI. This CDR3 is built from 12 residues. The DNA for the CDR3 is TGCGCCAGCAGTGAGGACAGCTACGAGCGGTACTTC. Translated, it gives CASSEDSYERYF.

The CDR3 bases are TGTGCCAGTAGTACCTCCTCGGGGGGGAGAGATGGCTACACCTTC. Residues: CASSTSSGGRDGYTF. The V and J genes are TRBV19 and TRBJ1-2; the D gene is possibly TRBD1 (5 bases). From germline, CDR1 is LNHDA and CDR2 SQIVND (reference sequence). The CDR3 is 15 amino acids. V was pared by 4 bases and J by 6 bases, with 18 bases between. Combining the CDR3 with reference TRBV19 and TRBJ1-2 gives the whole variable domain DGGITQSPKYLFRKEGQNVTLSCEQNLNHDAMYWYRQDPGQGLRLIYYSQIVNDFQKGDIAEGYSVSREKKESFPLTVTSAQKNPTAFYLCASSTSSGGRDGYTFGSGTRLTVV.

This clone was seen a single time. The chain links TRBV7-6 to TRBJ2-7, with D possibly being TRBD1 (5 bases). V lost 4 bases, J lost 0 bases, and 13 bases lay in between. Germline assignment: CDR1 SGHVS and CDR2 FNYEAQ. The CDR3 extends over 15 amino acids. CDR3 nucleotides: TGTGCCAGCAGCTCAATCCAAGGGGACTCCTACGAGCAGTACTTC. It encodes CASSSIQGDSYEQYF.

This clone was observed a handful of times. The chain links TRBV19 to TRBJ2-7; D uncertain. V gave up 5 bases and J gave up 3 bases, with 8 bases separating them. This CDR3 has 12 residues. From germline, CDR1 is LNHDA and CDR2 SQIVND (reference sequence). The CDR3 sequence is CASSYPDYEQYF. CDR3 coding DNA: TGTGCCAGTAGTTACCCCGACTACGAGCAGTACTTC.

The rearrangement uses TRBV28 and TRBJ1-2; D is uncertain. V was cut by 6 bases and J by 2 bases, with 16 bases left in between. CDR1 and CDR2 from the germline V gene are MDHEN and SYDVKM. CDR3 length: 15 residues. CDR3 residues: CASRGYGQENYGYTF. The CDR3 region has the DNA TGTGCCAGCAGGGGATACGGGCAAGAAAACTATGGCTACACCTTC.

The rearrangement links TRBV27 to TRBJ2-3; 10 bases match TRBD1. J lost 4 bases, V lost 5 bases, and 15 bases had no gene match. The length of the CDR3 is 18 residues. Germline V gene data show CDR1 as MNHEY and CDR2 as SMNVEV (reference sequence). CDR3 loop: CASSPSPSGQGYPDTQYF. As DNA, the CDR3 is TGTGCCAGCAGTCCTTCGCCCTCGGGACAGGGGTACCCAGATACGCAGTATTTT.

The chain has TRBV19 and TRBJ2-2; 7 positions agree with TRBD1. The V and J ends lost 10 bases and 9 bases, in that order; junction bases with no gene match: 17. The CDR3 loop spans 15 amino acids. CDR1 LNHDA and CDR2 SQIVND come from the germline V gene (reference sequence). The CDR3 is CAIRPTGTETWELFF. DNA for the CDR3: TGTGCCATTCGACCTACCGGGACAGAGACCTGGGAGCTGTTTTTT. The whole variable domain, remainder taken from reference TRBV19 and TRBJ2-2, is DGGITQSPKYLFRKEGQNVTLSCEQNLNHDAMYWYRQDPGQGLRLIYYSQIVNDFQKGDIAEGYSVSREKKESFPLTVTSAQKNPTAFYLCAIRPTGTETWELFFGEGSRLTVL.

The chain employs TRBV2 and TRBJ2-7, with D maybe TRBD1 (5 bases). CDR3 length: 15 residues. The germline gives CDR1 SNHLY, CDR2 FYNNEI. The V gene lost 3 bases and the J gene lost 2 bases, with 14 bases spanning the gap. CDR3 sequence: CASSDEDIVPYEQYF. Written as DNA, the CDR3 is TGTGCCAGCAGTGATGAGGACATCGTGCCCTACGAGCAGTACTTC.

The rearrangement joins TRBV12-5 to TRBJ2-5, with TRBD1 matching over 10 bases. The CDR3 contains 15 residues. Looked up from germline, CDR1 is LGHNT and CDR2 is FRNRAP. V lost 4 bases, J lost 3 bases, and 5 bases stayed unmatched. Here the CDR3 reads CASGYRDRGEETQYF. In DNA, the CDR3 is TGTGCTAGTGGTTACCGGGACAGGGGAGAAGAGACCCAGTACTTC.

This clone was observed a single time. This chain uses TRBV5-1 with TRBJ2-7, with D hard to call. Trimming stripped 4 bases from V and 2 bases from J, with 10 bases between. Germline V gives CDR1 SGHRS, CDR2 YFSETQ. CDR3 length equals 13 residues. The CDR3 sequence is CASSPGSTYEQYF. For the CDR3, the DNA is TGCGCCAGCAGCCCCGGGTCGACCTACGAGCAGTACTTC.

The chain couples TRBV27 to TRBJ2-3; 13 bases are a match to TRBD2. CDR3 length: 17 residues. Unmatched junction bases numbered 4, after V lost 2 bases and J lost 2 bases. Germline values: CDR1 MNHEY, CDR2 SMNVEV (reference sequence). The CDR3 sequence is CASSLVGLAGITDTQYF. For the CDR3, the DNA is TGTGCCAGCAGTTTAGTGGGACTAGCGGGGATCACAGATACGCAGTATTTT.

The V call is TRBV19, the J call TRBJ2-7, with D uncertain. In germline, CDR1 is LNHDA, CDR2 SQIVND (reference sequence). The length of the CDR3 is 14 residues. Trimming pared 5 bases from V and 3 bases from J, leaving 14 bases between. The CDR3 sequence: CASSLQGRDYEQYF. Here the CDR3 DNA reads TGTGCCAGTAGTCTACAAGGAAGGGACTACGAGCAGTACTTC.

The J gene is TRBJ2-1, the V gene TRBV21-1; the tabulated D call, TRBD2, remains unverified against the DNA. TRBV21-1 is shown as a pseudogene. CDR3 length equals 14 residues. DNA of the CDR3: TGTGCCAGCAGCAAATTCCTGCTAGAGGTTAAGCAGTTCTTC. This translates into CASSKFLLEVKQFF.

This clone appeared a few times. The chain recombines TRBV6-6 with TRBJ1-4, with TRBD1 matching 7 bases. Trimming took 5 bases from V and 8 from J; bases not matched to a gene: 8. The germline V gene encodes CDR1 MNHNY and CDR2 SVGAGI (reference sequence). This CDR3 contains 14 residues. The CDR3 loop is CASSDRDSGEKLFF. The DNA of the CDR3 is TGTGCCAGCAGTGACAGGGACTCCGGCGAAAAACTGTTTTTT.

The gene calls are TRBV19 and TRBJ2-1; tentatively, D is TRBD2 (5 bases). The germline V gene has CDR1 LNHDA and CDR2 SQIVND (reference sequence). The CDR3 length is 15 residues. V lost 7 bases to trimming and J lost 0 bases, with 13 bases between them. CDR3 in amino acids: CASTERISSYNEQFF. CDR3 nucleotide sequence: TGTGCCAGTACTGAGCGGATAAGCTCCTACAATGAGCAGTTCTTC. The entire variable domain, with the rest obtained from reference TRBV19 and TRBJ2-1, is as follows: DGGITQSPKYLFRKEGQNVTLSCEQNLNHDAMYWYRQDPGQGLRLIYYSQIVNDFQKGDIAEGYSVSREKKESFPLTVTSAQKNPTAFYLCASTERISSYNEQFFGPGTRLTVL.

CDR3 DNA: TGCAGCGGCAGCCAGGGGAACACTGAAGCTTTCTTT. Translation: CSGSQGNTEAFF. The chain has TRBV29-1 and TRBJ1-1; TRBD1 is a possible D gene (5 bases). Germline V gene data show CDR1 as SQVTM and CDR2 as ANQGSEA. The CDR3 has 12 residues. V was shortened by 7 bases and J by 1 base, with 10 bases between the two germline ends.

This rearrangement joins TRBV11-2 to TRBJ2-7, with D tentatively TRBD1 (6 bases). The CDR3 has 13 residues. Germline CDR1 and CDR2: SGHAT and FQNNGV. The V gene lost 6 bases and the J gene lost 0 bases, with 9 bases spanning the gap. In DNA form, the CDR3 reads TGTGCCAGCAGGCAGGGGAGCTCCTACGAGCAGTACTTC. Translated: CASRQGSSYEQYF.

This chain uses TRBV10-3 with TRBJ2-7; 11 bases are a match to TRBD2. The V segment lost 10 bases and the J segment 7 bases; nucleotides outside the gene matches: 15. Germline CDR1 and CDR2: ENHRY and SYGVKD. This CDR3 contains 15 residues. The CDR3 bases are TGTGCCAGCGAGAGCCAACTAGCGGGAGTAGGTGAGCAGTACTTC. This sequence encodes CASESQLAGVGEQYF.

The genes are TRBV16 and TRBJ1-6; unclear D gene. In germline, CDR1 is KGHSY, CDR2 FQNENV. The CDR3 spans 14 residues. With 2 bases removed from V and 9 bases from J, the gap between germline ends came to 11 bases. CDR3: CASSQRQFSSPLHF. The CDR3 nucleotides are TGTGCCAGCAGCCAACGGCAGTTTAGTTCACCCCTCCACTTT.

DNA for the CDR3: TGTGCCATCAGCGACACAGGGGGCCTCTTCTATGGCTACACCTTC. This encodes CAISDTGGLFYGYTF. V is TRBV10-3 and J is TRBJ1-2, with 9 bases that match TRBD1. This CDR3 has 15 residues. Trimming cost V 6 bases and J 4 bases; bases outside gene matches: 9. CDR1 is ENHRY and CDR2 is SYGVKD in the germline V gene.

The chain links TRBV6-1 to TRBJ2-5, with D perhaps TRBD2 (5 bases). Trimming removed 2 bases at V and 5 bases at J, with 12 bases between. CDR3 length equals 14 residues. The V gene's germline CDR1 is MNHNS and CDR2 SASEGT. This chain's CDR3 is CASSESGFRETQYF. The CDR3 DNA sequence: TGTGCCAGCAGTGAATCGGGGTTTAGGGAGACCCAGTACTTC.

V gene TRBV16 combines with J gene TRBJ1-2, with 10 bases lining up with TRBD1. Germline values: CDR1 KGHSY, CDR2 FQNENV. V shed 4 bases and J 7 bases; nucleotides not matched to a gene: 0. CDR3 size: 12 residues. CDR3 DNA: TGTGCCAGCAGCCGGGACAGGGGTGGCTACACCTTC. Residues: CASSRDRGGYTF.

This clone has more than one count but fewer than ten. The chain carries TRBV19 and TRBJ1-1; D not certain. From germline, CDR1 is LNHDA and CDR2 SQIVND (reference sequence). The CDR3 length is 11 residues. V was trimmed by 9 bases and J by 12 bases, leaving 17 bases between them. CDR3 residues: CASEVRSSTFF. The CDR3 coding sequence is TGTGCCAGCGAGGTCAGGAGTTCGACTTTCTTT. Complete variable domain (other parts from reference TRBV19 and TRBJ1-1): DGGITQSPKYLFRKEGQNVTLSCEQNLNHDAMYWYRQDPGQGLRLIYYSQIVNDFQKGDIAEGYSVSREKKESFPLTVTSAQKNPTAFYLCASEVRSSTFFGQGTRLTVV.

The V and J genes are TRBV7-9 and TRBJ2-4; D might be TRBD2 (5 bases). Germline-derived CDR1 and CDR2 are SEHNR and FQNEAQ (reference sequence). V lost 3 bases to trimming and J lost 1 base, with 13 bases between them. The CDR3 has 16 amino acids. The CDR3 sequence is CASSFIESGAKNIQYF. In DNA form, the CDR3 reads TGTGCCAGCAGCTTCATAGAATCGGGGGCCAAAAACATTCAGTACTTC.

The rearrangement uses TRBV5-1 and TRBJ1-4, with TRBD1 matching over 8 bases. Trimming removed 1 base from V and 7 bases from J; junction bases left unmatched: 6. CDR1 SGHRS and CDR2 YFSETQ come from the germline V gene. CDR3 length equals 15 residues. In DNA, the CDR3 is TGCGCCAGCAGCTTGCAGGGGGCGGTGGGTGAAAAACTGTTTTTT. The encoded protein is CASSLQGAVGEKLFF. The full variable domain, in which reference TRBV5-1 and TRBJ1-4 provide the parts outside the CDR3, is KAGVTQTPRYLIKTRGQQVTLSCSPISGHRSVSWYQQTPGQGLQFLFEYFSETQRNKGNFPGRFSGRQFSNSRSEMNVSTLELGDSALYLCASSLQGAVGEKLFFGSGTQLSVL.

This sequence joins TRBV5-6 and TRBJ2-7; D may be TRBD2 (5 bases). The germline gives CDR1 SGHDT, CDR2 YYEEEE. This CDR3 is 14 amino acids long. V lost 4 bases, J lost 2 bases, and 13 bases lay in between. This CDR3 is CASSVSGSPYEQYF. CDR3 nucleotide sequence: TGTGCCAGCAGCGTCTCGGGGTCTCCCTACGAGCAGTACTTC.